This T cell receptor beta chain was captured in a study of shared clonotypes between healthy human individuals. Across the study: Three plates were used per donor for CD4 naive, three for CD4 memory, two for CD8 naive and one for CD8 memory.

Naive CD8 cells lacked CD45RO and underwent positive selection for CCR7, leaving out terminally differentiated effector memory CD45RA+ cells. At deep level, the assay was performed. Here immunoSEQ multiplex PCR was the method, and the copy in TCRdb shows in-frame clones only, minus some. This sample carries around 2.1 million clones, under 95% of them seen once, and the ten largest clones take more than 1.5%. Trimming left V 4 bases short and J 0 bases short, with 10 bases between. Germline-derived CDR1 and CDR2 are MNHEY and SMNVEV (reference sequence). This CDR3 comprises 15 residues. Sample: naive CD8+ T cells from PBMCs. This sequence joins TRBV27 and TRBJ1-3; possible D gene TRBD1, 5 bases. This TCR was recovered from a man younger than 35 in good health. Some clones in this sample may be carry-over from other donors' samples. The CDR3 is CASSSEGSSGNTIYF. CDR3 nucleotides: TGTGCCAGCAGTTCTGAGGGGAGCTCTGGAAACACCATATATTTT.